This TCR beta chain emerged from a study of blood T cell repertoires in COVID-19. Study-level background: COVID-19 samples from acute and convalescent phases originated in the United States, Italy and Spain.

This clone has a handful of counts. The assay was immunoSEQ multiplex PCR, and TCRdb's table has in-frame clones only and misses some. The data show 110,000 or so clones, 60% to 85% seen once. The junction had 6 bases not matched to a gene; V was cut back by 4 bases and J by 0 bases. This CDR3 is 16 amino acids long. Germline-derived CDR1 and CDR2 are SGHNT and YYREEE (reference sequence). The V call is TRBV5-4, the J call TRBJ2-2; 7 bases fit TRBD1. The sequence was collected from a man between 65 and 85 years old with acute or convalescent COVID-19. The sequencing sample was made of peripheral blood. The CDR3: CASSRNRGANTGELFF. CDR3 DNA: TGTGCCAGCAGCAGGAACAGGGGAGCGAACACCGGGGAGCTGTTTTTT.